This T cell receptor beta chain was captured in a study of shared clonotypes between healthy human individuals. Generated by immunoSEQ multiplex PCR, the TCRdb table keeps only in-frame clones and is missing some. The data hold over 2,000,000 clones, with 93% observed a single time. Only CD45RO-negative cells positively selected for CCR7 counted as naive CD8 cells, so terminally differentiated effector memory CD45RA+ cells were excluded. Concerning this clone itself: As yet, its antigen is unknown.

Study-wide points: Relative to their counterparts shared across all four donors, non-shared clonotypes exhibited diminished generation probabilities. As a rule, naive subsets had a larger estimated richness than memory subsets.

The germline V and J ends were trimmed by 3 bases and 6 bases, with 21 bases remaining between them. Germline V gene sequence: CDR1 LNHNV, CDR2 YYDKDF (reference sequence). This CDR3 region has 16 residues. The source is a man younger than 35 in good health. Some clones in this sample may be carry-over from other donors' samples. The V gene is TRBV15, the J gene TRBJ2-7; tentative D call: TRBD1 (5 bases). Specimen: naive CD8+ T cells from PBMCs. In DNA, the CDR3 is TGTGCCACCAGCAGGGGGCTGGGTCTGGAAGGGGTCGAGCAGTACTTC. Translation gives CATSRGLGLEGVEQYF.